One sample yielded the 25 T cell receptor beta chains listed below, sequenced in a study. TCRdb re-analysed the RT-PCR reads in MiXCR, keeping a single row per CDR3 protein. The sample has more than 600,000 distinct CDR3 sequences, 13% to 15% seen once. Sequencing was done on a sample of memory CD4+ T cells from blood. These receptors were taken from a female donor in good health, serving as a healthy control.

The chain couples TRBV6-1 to TRBJ1-2, with a possible D match to TRBD1 (5 bases). CDR1 and CDR2 from the germline V gene are MNHNS and SASEGT. Trimming shortened V by 7 bases and J by 5 bases, and 14 bases separated the two germline ends. This CDR3 region has 13 residues. For the CDR3, the DNA is TGTGCCAGCACCCTAGGGGCCCTATATGGCTACACCTTC. It is translated as CASTLGALYGYTF.

This clonotype was counted a few times. The chain has TRBV4-1 and TRBJ1-1, with TRBD1 matching over 7 bases. The CDR3 sequence is 17 residues long. Germline CDR1 MGHRA, CDR2 YSYEKL. With 0 bases clipped from V and 5 bases from J, the junction kept 12 bases outside the gene matches. CDR3 protein: CASSQEEGAGVGTEAFF. The CDR3 DNA sequence: TGCGCCAGCAGCCAAGAAGAGGGGGCAGGGGTAGGAACTGAAGCTTTCTTT.

The J gene is TRBJ1-2, the V gene TRBV10-3, with 7 bases lining up with TRBD1. The CDR3 is 12 residues long. V lost 6 bases to trimming and J lost 3 bases; unmatched junction nucleotides: 1. Germline CDR1 reads ENHRY; CDR2 reads SYGVKD. The CDR3 DNA reads as TGTGCCATCAGCGGACAGGACTATGGCTACACCTTC. This encodes CAISGQDYGYTF.

The sample holds a few counts of this clonotype. The V and J genes are TRBV6-6 and TRBJ1-2; tentative D call: TRBD1 (6 bases). Trimming removed 6 bases from V and 4 bases from J, with 21 bases in between. CDR1 and CDR2 from the germline V gene are MNHNY and SVGAGI (reference sequence). CDR3 size: 16 residues. CDR3 loop: CASSSPNQQGAYGYTF. CDR3 DNA: TGTGCCAGCAGCTCACCAAACCAACAGGGCGCCTATGGCTACACCTTC.

The V call is TRBV6-1, the J call TRBJ2-1; TRBD2 matches at 8 bases. V was pared by 8 bases and J by 2 bases, with 11 bases of the junction left unmatched. The germline V gene has CDR1 MNHNS and CDR2 SASEGT. The CDR3 spans 16 residues. The CDR3 loop is CASLATTGRAYNEQFF. CDR3 DNA sequence: TGTGCCAGCTTAGCAACCACCGGGAGGGCCTACAATGAGCAGTTCTTC.

This clonotype showed up just a few times. The CDR3 nucleotides are TGTGCCAGCAATAAACAGGCTCCTCAGGCCGGAAACACCATATATTTT. It codes for CASNKQAPQAGNTIYF. This sequence joins TRBV12-3 or TRBV12-4 and TRBJ1-3, with D possibly TRBD1 on 5 matching bases. V dropped 7 bases and J dropped 4 bases, with 20 bases sitting between them. The CDR3 contains 16 residues.

This clonotype showed up just a few times. This sequence joins TRBV5-1 and TRBJ2-2; TRBD1 matches at 7 bases. The CDR3 covers 16 residues. The germline gives CDR1 SGHRS, CDR2 YFSETQ. V lost 6 bases, J lost 0 bases, and 8 bases stayed unmatched. The CDR3 loop reads CASTWTGESNTGELFF. As DNA, the CDR3 is TGCGCCAGCACCTGGACAGGCGAATCGAACACCGGGGAGCTGTTTTTT.

The chain carries TRBV6-1 and TRBJ2-1, with TRBD1 identical over 8 bases. The V gene end was trimmed by 4 bases and the J gene end by 0 bases; junction bases not matched to a gene: 5. This CDR3 spans 16 amino acids. Germline V gene lookup returns CDR1 MNHNS and CDR2 SASEGT. The CDR3, as DNA: TGTGCCAGCAGTGTTATGGGACAGGCCTCCTACAATGAGCAGTTCTTC. Translating it yields CASSVMGQASYNEQFF.

This clonotype has ten or more counts. The rearrangement uses TRBV4-1 and TRBJ2-2, with 11 bases fitting TRBD2. The CDR3 runs 17 residues. Germline CDR1 is MGHRA and CDR2 is YSYEKL. The V segment lost 4 bases and the J segment 1 base; nucleotides outside the gene matches: 5. The chain's CDR3 is CASSLRLAGMNTGELFF. The CDR3 DNA reads TGCGCCAGCAGCCTTAGACTAGCGGGGATGAACACCGGGGAGCTGTTTTTT.

V is TRBV6-1 and J is TRBJ1-1, with 7 bases lining up with TRBD1. V trimming: 6 bases; J trimming: 3 bases; junction bases outside the gene matches: 4. Germline V gene lookup returns CDR1 MNHNS and CDR2 SASEGT. This CDR3 has 13 residues. The CDR3 loop is CASRRTGYTEAFF. CDR3 bases: TGTGCCAGCAGAAGGACAGGCTACACTGAAGCTTTCTTT.

This clonotype was seen a few times. The rearrangement joins TRBV6-5 to TRBJ1-6, with D uncertain. Germline values: CDR1 MNHEY, CDR2 SVGAGI. The CDR3 sequence is 14 residues long. Trimming removed 5 bases at V and 10 bases at J, with 15 bases between. The CDR3 here is CASSLDLDGSPLHF. The DNA of the CDR3 is TGTGCCAGCAGTCTCGACCTGGATGGCTCACCCCTCCACTTT.

V and J are TRBV12-3 or TRBV12-4 and TRBJ2-1; D ambiguous. V lost 4 bases and J 4 bases, leaving 8 bases between the germline ends. The CDR3 runs 13 residues. The CDR3 sequence: CASSSRAYNEQFF. CDR3 DNA: TGTGCCAGCAGTTCCCGGGCTTACAATGAGCAGTTCTTC.

The rearrangement uses TRBV6-5 and TRBJ2-1, with D tentatively TRBD2 (5 bases). Trimming took 6 bases from V and 3 from J, leaving 9 bases between them. This CDR3 has 13 amino acids. The germline gives CDR1 MNHEY, CDR2 SVGAGI. The chain's CDR3 is CASRIRDYNEQFF. CDR3 sequence (DNA): TGTGCCAGCAGGATCCGGGACTACAATGAGCAGTTCTTC.

This clonotype was counted a few times. This sequence joins TRBV2 and TRBJ2-5, with 8 bases that match TRBD1. CDR3 length equals 17 residues. The V gene end was trimmed by 3 bases and the J gene end by 3 bases; junction bases not matched to a gene: 12. Germline CDR1 is SNHLY and CDR2 is FYNNEI. The CDR3 bases are TGTGCCAGCAGTGATAGGACAGGGTCTATCAACAAAGAGACCCAGTACTTC. This sequence encodes CASSDRTGSINKETQYF.

The table lists this clonotype with many counts. The chain employs TRBV18 and TRBJ1-1; possibly TRBD1 for D (6 bases). V dropped 4 bases and J dropped 1 base, with 10 bases sitting between them. CDR3 length: 14 amino acids. Germline V gene lookup returns CDR1 KGHSH and CDR2 LQKENI. The chain's CDR3 is CASSHGGGNTEAFF. The CDR3 DNA follows: TGTGCCAGCTCACATGGGGGCGGGAACACTGAAGCTTTCTTT.

This clonotype was counted ten times or more. The chain has TRBV29-1 and TRBJ2-7, with 10 nucleotides matching TRBD2. The CDR3 is 13 amino acids. CDR1 and CDR2 from the germline V gene are SQVTM and ANQGSEA. With V trimmed by 6 bases and J by 0 bases, 2 bases remained unmatched. DNA for the CDR3: TGCAGCGTCACTAGCGGGAACTCCTACGAGCAGTACTTC. Encoded protein: CSVTSGNSYEQYF.

This clonotype was observed many times. V is TRBV7-8 and J is TRBJ1-4; 8 bases align to TRBD1. The CDR3 is 16 amino acids. V trimming: 3 bases; J trimming: 2 bases; junction bases outside the gene matches: 5. Germline values: CDR1 SGHVS, CDR2 FQNEAQ. The CDR3 DNA is TGTGCCAGCAGCTTCCAGGGGGCGCAGACTAATGAAAAACTGTTTTTT. Its protein product is CASSFQGAQTNEKLFF.

This clonotype has at least ten counts. The chain joins TRBV12-3 or TRBV12-4 to TRBJ2-5, with D possibly matching TRBD1 (5 bases). V shed 2 bases and J shed 5 bases, with 12 bases lying between them. The CDR3 loop spans 14 amino acids. CDR3 in DNA: TGTGCCAGCAGTTTAAATCAGGGTGGGGAGACCCAGTACTTC. It codes for CASSLNQGGETQYF.

The table lists this clonotype with a few counts. CDR3 in amino acids: CAIRFGLAGATGVDEQFF. In DNA, the CDR3 is TGTGCCATCAGATTCGGACTAGCGGGAGCCACCGGGGTAGATGAGCAGTTCTTC. The rearrangement joins TRBV10-3 to TRBJ2-1; TRBD2 agrees at 13 bases. The J segment lost 8 bases and the V segment lost 6 bases, leaving 16 bases of the junction unmatched. The CDR3 consists of 18 residues. Germline V gene data show CDR1 as ENHRY and CDR2 as SYGVKD.

This clonotype showed up just a few times. This chain joins TRBV5-1 and TRBJ1-1; D may be TRBD1 (5 bases). Trimming removed 0 bases from V and 5 bases from J, with 14 bases in between. Germline CDR1 reads SGHRS; CDR2 reads YFSETQ. The CDR3 has 15 amino acids. In DNA, the CDR3 is TGCGCCAGCAGCTTGGCCGGGGGAGGAGGGACTGAAGCTTTCTTT. This gives the protein CASSLAGGGGTEAFF.

Ten or more counts support this clonotype. This sequence joins TRBV20-1 and TRBJ2-7; tentatively, D is TRBD2 (6 bases). The CDR3 runs to 12 residues. Looked up from germline, CDR1 is DFQATT and CDR2 is SNEGSKA (reference sequence). The V gene lost 6 bases and the J gene lost 5 bases, with 14 bases spanning the gap. The CDR3 DNA reads as TGCAGTGCCCTAATAGGCGGGGACGAGCAGTACTTC. Protein sequence: CSALIGGDEQYF.

V usage is TRBV5-1 and J usage is TRBJ1-1; no firm D call. Germline-derived CDR1 and CDR2 are SGHRS and YFSETQ. V was pared by 4 bases and J by 4 bases, with 14 bases between. This CDR3 region has 14 residues. The CDR3 protein is CASSVTKSGTEAFF. The CDR3 bases are TGCGCCAGCAGCGTAACAAAGTCGGGCACTGAAGCTTTCTTT.

This clonotype was counted at least ten times. The chain has TRBV5-1 and TRBJ2-3; D is tentatively TRBD1 or TRBD2 (6 bases each). Germline values: CDR1 SGHRS, CDR2 YFSETQ. This CDR3 is built from 14 residues. Trimming left V 4 bases short and J 4 bases short, with 13 bases between. In nucleotides, the CDR3 is TGCGCCAGCAGCACCCCGGGGGCAGCAGATACGCAGTATTTT. Amino acid sequence: CASSTPGAADTQYF.

This sequence joins TRBV20-1 and TRBJ2-3, with a possible D match to TRBD2 (6 bases). CDR1 is DFQATT and CDR2 is SNEGSKA in the germline V gene (reference sequence). The CDR3 is made up of 14 amino acids. Trimming shortened V by 2 bases and J by 1 base, and 10 bases separated the two germline ends. The chain's CDR3 is CSARHGSGTDTQYF. In DNA, the CDR3 is TGCAGTGCTAGACACGGGAGCGGCACAGATACGCAGTATTTT.

The rearrangement links TRBV20-1 to TRBJ2-7, with D tentatively TRBD2 (6 bases). V was clipped by 2 bases and J by 0 bases, with 8 bases between them. CDR1 is DFQATT, CDR2 SNEGSKA, per germline (reference sequence). The CDR3 contains 13 residues. The DNA for the CDR3 is TGCAGTGCTAGAAAGGGAGGCTCCTACGAGCAGTACTTC. Protein: CSARKGGSYEQYF.